The present T cell receptor (beta chain) was sequenced within a study of a mutant IDH1 vaccine in newly diagnosed glioma. Overall study context: Sex among treated patients split about 60% male, roughly 38% female; mean age was roughly 42 years. Study findings and constraints: Changes in top peripheral clonotypes did not appear linked to pseudoprogression.

Profiled with immunoSEQ multiplex PCR; TCRdb holds only in-frame clones, not every one. The top ten hold about 12% of the sample, which has over 30,000 clones, 87% seen once. Time point indicated: week 47, end of study. Doses consisted of 300 ug of mutant IDH1 20-mer peptide each, paired with topical imiquimod. Donors' newly diagnosed IDH1-mutant WHO grade 3 or 4 astrocytomas lacked nuclear ATRX. On this clone itself: Antigen specificity is unknown.

This specimen consisted of PBMCs, obtained from a glioma patient whose treatment included an IDH1 peptide vaccine. This TCR derives from a woman aged 25 to 45 with glioma.

DNA for the CDR3: TGTGCCAGTAGTATATACGGCTTCGGGGAGCAGTACTTC. It is translated as CASSIYGFGEQYF. The chain links TRBV19 to TRBJ2-7; D unclear. CDR3 size: 13 residues. Trimming shortened V by 2 bases and J by 7 bases, and 12 bases separated the two germline ends. Germline V gene sequence: CDR1 LNHDA, CDR2 SQIVND (reference sequence).